This is a list of T cell receptor beta chains from one sample in a study of blood T cells in healthy people across ages. TCRdb reanalysed the 5' RACE reads using MiXCR and keeps one entry per CDR3 protein. This repertoire shows hundreds of thousands of distinct CDR3 sequences, roughly 21% found once; its top ten account for approximately 3.6%. Sample: blood. The source is a man in his 70s in good health. Each CDR3 is given with its conserved first and last residue. The order of the fields is J gene, D gene, V gene, clone size, CDR3 protein, CDR3 DNA. The D gene is left open where the match is weak. The size field is filled for only some rows; it gives once, few, many or a size class.

>TRBJ2-1|-|TRBV13|-
CASSSYPGNTNEQFF
TGTGCCAGCAGCTCCTACCCGGGAAATACGAATGAGCAGTTCTTC
>TRBJ2-5|TRBD2|TRBV11-2|few
CASSTGTSGFEETQYF
TGTGCCAGCAGCACCGGGACTAGCGGGTTTGAAGAGACCCAGTACTTC
>TRBJ2-3|-|TRBV6-1|-
CASSAGAVADTQYF
TGTGCCAGCAGTGCCGGGGCTGTCGCAGATACGCAGTATTTT
>TRBJ2-7|TRBD1|TRBV10-2|few
CASSDPDRYEQYF
TGCGCCAGCAGTGACCCGGACAGGTACGAGCAGTACTTC
>TRBJ1-2|-|TRBV6-5|-
CASSLQGSRSRGYTF
TGTGCCAGCAGTCTACAGGGCAGCAGGAGTCGAGGCTACACCTTC
>TRBJ2-1|-|TRBV7-9|-
CASSLPLDGNEQFF
TGTGCCAGCAGCTTACCCTTAGACGGGAATGAGCAGTTCTTC
>TRBJ2-2|TRBD2|TRBV12-3/TRBV12-4|-
CASRWTSGAPGELFF
TGTGCCAGCAGATGGACTAGCGGGGCACCCGGGGAGCTGTTTTTT
>TRBJ2-5|-|TRBV14|-
CASSQSGGQYF
TGTGCCAGCAGCCAGTCCGGGGGCCAGTACTTC
>TRBJ2-3|-|TRBV14|many
CASSQQSQQYF
TGTGCCAGCAGCCAACAGTCCCAGCAGTATTTT
>TRBJ2-3|-|TRBV2|-
CASNRLTDTQYF
TGTGCCAGCAACAGACTCACAGATACGCAGTATTTT
>TRBJ1-2|-|TRBV20-1|-
CSASNPLSASNYGYTF
TGCAGTGCTAGTAATCCGCTCAGCGCATCTAACTATGGCTACACCTTC
>TRBJ2-4|TRBD1|TRBV20-1|-
CSATGQELAKNIQYF
TGCAGTGCTACCGGACAGGAACTAGCCAAAAACATTCAGTACTTC
>TRBJ1-5|TRBD1|TRBV2|-
CASHAQGADQPQHF
TGTGCCAGCCACGCACAGGGGGCTGATCAGCCCCAGCATTTT
>TRBJ2-5|-|TRBV20-1|-
CSAPRDGETQYF
TGCAGTGCCCCCAGAGACGGAGAGACCCAGTACTTC
>TRBJ2-7|TRBD2|TRBV20-1|once
CSARDRGSGRYSEQYF
TGCAGTGCTAGAGACCGGGGTAGCGGGAGGTACTCCGAGCAGTACTTC
>TRBJ1-1|-|TRBV27|few
CASSFRGQIMNTEAFF
TGTGCCAGCAGTTTTAGAGGGCAGATCATGAACACTGAAGCTTTCTTT
>TRBJ1-5|-|TRBV6-5|few
CASSYSLIGNQPQHF
TGTGCCAGCAGTTACTCGCTAATCGGCAATCAGCCCCAGCATTTT
>TRBJ2-4|-|TRBV2|few
CASSERVAKNIQYF
TGTGCCAGCAGTGAACGGGTTGCCAAAAACATTCAGTACTTC
>TRBJ2-2|TRBD2|TRBV5-1|-
CASNNGLAGELFF
TGCGCCAGCAACAACGGACTAGCCGGGGAGCTGTTTTTT
>TRBJ2-7|TRBD2|TRBV6-2/TRBV6-3|few
CASSYLAATYEQYF
TGTGCCAGCAGTTATCTAGCGGCAACCTACGAGCAGTACTTC
>TRBJ1-3|TRBD1|TRBV5-1|few
CASSSGQGGQAGNTIYF
TGCGCCAGCAGCAGCGGACAGGGAGGACAAGCTGGAAACACCATATATTTT
>TRBJ2-5|TRBD1|TRBV29-1|-
CSVRQGPETQYF
TGCAGCGTCCGACAGGGCCCGGAGACCCAGTACTTC
>TRBJ2-1|TRBD1|TRBV5-1|few
CASSLGGRDRAPNEQFF
TGCGCCAGCAGCTTGGGGGGCCGGGACAGGGCCCCCAATGAGCAGTTCTTC
>TRBJ2-1|TRBD2|TRBV6-5|-
CASSYREGYHNEQFF
TGTGCCAGCAGTTACAGGGAGGGGTACCACAATGAGCAGTTCTTC
>TRBJ2-1|TRBD1|TRBV7-2|few
CASSFRQGAGEQFF
TGTGCCAGCAGCTTCCGGCAGGGGGCGGGTGAGCAGTTCTTC
>TRBJ2-7|-|TRBV21-1|-
CASSKEEDVDYQNYEQYF
TGTGCCAGCAGCAAAGAGGAAGACGTGGACTACCAAAACTACGAGCAGTACTTC
>TRBJ2-7|-|TRBV14|-
CASSFGHLLEQYF
TGTGCCAGCAGCTTCGGACATCTGCTCGAGCAGTACTTC
>TRBJ2-1|-|TRBV5-1|-
CASSIRERQFF
TGCGCCAGCAGCATCCGGGAGCGGCAGTTCTTC
>TRBJ1-2|-|TRBV12-3/TRBV12-4|-
CASSSRVGGYTF
TGTGCCAGCAGTTCGAGGGTGGGTGGCTACACCTTC
>TRBJ2-1|-|TRBV29-1|few
CSIVLVYNEQFF
TGCAGCATTGTGTTGGTCTACAATGAGCAGTTCTTC
>TRBJ1-2|TRBD1|TRBV14|many
CASSQVFGQDNYGYTF
TGTGCCAGCAGCCAAGTGTTCGGACAGGATAACTATGGCTACACCTTC
>TRBJ2-7|TRBD2|TRBV27|-
CASTRGVGYEQYF
TGTGCCAGCACCCGGGGGGTAGGGTACGAGCAGTACTTC
>TRBJ2-1|-|TRBV11-2|few
CASSLLSWAEQFF
TGTGCCAGCAGCTTATTGTCGTGGGCTGAGCAGTTCTTC
>TRBJ2-1|-|TRBV13|-
CASSLEIQALADTTYNEQFF
TGTGCCAGCAGCTTAGAGATACAGGCGCTCGCAGACACGACCTACAATGAGCAGTTCTTC
>TRBJ1-1|-|TRBV3-1|few
CASSQDWVLGQNTEAFF
TGTGCCAGCAGCCAAGATTGGGTGTTGGGACAGAACACTGAAGCTTTCTTT
>TRBJ1-2|-|TRBV20-1|-
CSAREEHSGARNYGYTF
TGCAGTGCTAGAGAAGAACACTCGGGCGCTAGAAACTATGGCTACACCTTC
>TRBJ2-2|TRBD2|TRBV7-8|-
CASSLVGGIPGELFF
TGTGCCAGCAGCTTAGTGGGGGGGATACCCGGGGAGCTGTTTTTT
>TRBJ2-1|TRBD2|TRBV29-1|few
CSVEGTRSYNEQFF
TGCAGCGTAGAAGGGACTAGAAGCTACAATGAGCAGTTCTTC
>TRBJ2-5|TRBD2|TRBV25-1|-
CASGASGGGEETQYF
TGTGCCAGCGGCGCGTCTGGCGGGGGAGAAGAGACCCAGTACTTC
>TRBJ2-1|TRBD2|TRBV20-1|-
CSARDPLAGVYEQFF
TGCAGTGCTAGAGATCCATTAGCGGGAGTCTATGAGCAGTTCTTC
>TRBJ1-2|TRBD1|TRBV12-3/TRBV12-4|few
CASRDDRVNGYTF
TGTGCCAGCAGGGACGACAGGGTTAATGGCTACACCTTC
>TRBJ2-1|-|TRBV6-2/TRBV6-3|-
CASTLNGNYNEQFF
TGTGCCAGCACCTTAAACGGGAATTACAATGAGCAGTTCTTC
>TRBJ2-3|-|TRBV7-8|-
CASSLARDQGYSTDTQYF
TGTGCCAGCAGCTTAGCGCGAGACCAGGGATATAGCACAGATACGCAGTATTTT
>TRBJ2-2|TRBD1|TRBV12-3/TRBV12-4|few
CASSPDRDWTGELFF
TGTGCCAGCAGTCCAGACAGGGATTGGACCGGGGAGCTGTTTTTT
>TRBJ2-1|TRBD2|TRBV6-2/TRBV6-3|-
CASTLGAGGFDEQFF
TGTGCCAGCACCCTAGGCGCGGGAGGGTTCGATGAGCAGTTCTTC
>TRBJ2-3|TRBD2|TRBV5-1|-
CASSSGLADFRDTQYF
TGCGCCAGCAGCTCGGGACTAGCGGACTTCAGGGATACGCAGTATTTT
>TRBJ2-2|-|TRBV7-9|-
CASSFGSGSGELFF
TGTGCCAGCAGCTTTGGTTCGGGATCCGGGGAGCTGTTTTTT
>TRBJ2-1|-|TRBV3-1|-
CASSQLGQGAYNEQFF
TGTGCCAGCAGCCAACTAGGGCAGGGAGCCTACAATGAGCAGTTCTTC
>TRBJ1-4|-|TRBV7-8|-
CASSPAGWVEKLFF
TGTGCCAGCAGCCCGGCGGGGTGGGTTGAAAAACTGTTTTTT
>TRBJ2-4|-|TRBV13|few
CASSPPGRAKNIQYF
TGTGCCAGCAGCCCGCCCGGCCGAGCCAAAAACATTCAGTACTTC
>TRBJ1-1|-|TRBV2|once
CASSEVGRDTEAFF
TGTGCCAGCAGTGAGGTGGGGAGGGACACTGAAGCTTTCTTT